This T cell receptor beta chain was observed in a study of T cell changes during pregnancy in multiple sclerosis (dated by TCRdb to about 2019). Background on the whole study: In women with multiple sclerosis, the researchers looked at how the T cell repertoire shifted as pregnancy progressed.

Library preparation was by the immunoSEQ multiplex PCR assay. TCRdb's version of the immuneACCESS table is confined to in-frame rearrangements and falls short of the full clone set. An unresolved V gene accounts for under half of the shortfall where checked; the remainder is of unknown origin. For this sample the table gives approximately 38,000 clones, of which around 94% were detected only once. The ten largest make up approximately 1.8% of the sample. Unmatched junction bases come to 2, with V trimmed by 4 bases and J by 1 base. For CDR1 and CDR2, the germline V gene lists SGHAT and FQNNGV. The CDR3, cysteine through phenylalanine, is 15 amino acids long. CDR3 DNA only is kept here, 45 bases in frame from base 1. Turning to this clone: The specificity of this receptor is unknown. Nothing much larger sits one base from this clone, and base qualities are not available.

The clonotype originates from a female donor with multiple sclerosis, enrolled in a pregnancy study. The sequencing here drew on peripheral blood, taken in the third trimester of pregnancy. The rearrangement joined TRBV11-2 to TRBJ1-5; TRBD1 matches 9 bases in the middle. The nucleotides are TGTGCCAGCAGCTCCGGGACAGGGAGCAATCAGCCCCAGCATTTT. Translated, it reads CASSSGTGSNQPQHF.